These 9 T cell receptor beta chains came from one sample sequenced in a study of beta chain features in type 1 diabetes (dated by TCRdb to between 2018 and 2020). The library relied on the immunoSEQ multiplex PCR assay. The entire amount of isolated RNA was reverse transcribed using the High Capacity cDNA Reverse Transcription Kit, so the sequenced TCRB transcripts were expressed ones. Entries here come from immuneACCESS through TCRdb and include only in-frame sequences with V and J called. Some clones fail to appear in such tables; in the studies checked, an unresolved V gene covers under half of the shortfall, and the cause of the remainder is unknown. The sample profile shows about 620,000 clones; 15% to 19% of them were found once. 0.093% of the sample lies in the top ten. The sequenced sample was naive CD4+ T cells from blood. The cell subset or site label, as the study defines it: true naive CD4+ T cells. The receptors were gathered from a man younger than 35 in good health.

This clone occurred a few times. The rearrangement uses TRBV5-1 and TRBJ2-2; D ambiguous. The germline V gene has CDR1 SGHRS and CDR2 YFSETQ. Trimming stripped 2 bases from V and 7 bases from J, with 6 bases between. The CDR3 length is 12 residues. The CDR3 loop is CASSFQGGELFF. CDR3 nucleotides: TGCGCCAGCAGCTTTCAAGGCGGGGAGCTGTTTTTT.

In its sample, this clone was seen a few times. The chain combines TRBV7-3 with TRBJ2-2; D could derive from TRBD1 or TRBD2 (5 bases each). V shed 5 bases and J shed 5 bases, with 9 bases lying between them. The germline V gene has CDR1 SGHTA and CDR2 FQGTGA. This CDR3 is 13 amino acids long. The CDR3 reads CASSPWGTGELFF. The CDR3 DNA follows: TGTGCCAGCAGCCCCTGGGGGACCGGGGAGCTGTTTTTT.

This clone was observed a few times. This sequence joins TRBV7-7 and TRBJ2-5; no reliable D call. V was shortened by 4 bases and J by 5 bases, with 11 bases between the two germline ends. CDR3 length: 13 residues. CDR1 SSHAT and CDR2 FNYEAQ come from the germline V gene (reference sequence). The CDR3: CASSSQRRETQYF. The CDR3, as DNA: TGTGCCAGCAGCTCCCAAAGAAGGGAGACCCAGTACTTC. Combining the CDR3 with reference TRBV7-7 and TRBJ2-5 gives the whole variable domain GAGVSQSPRYKVTKRGQDVTLRCDPISSHATLYWYQQALGQGPEFLTYFNYEAQPDKSGLPSDRFSAERPEGSISTLTIQRTEQRDSAMYRCASSSQRRETQYFGPGTRLLVL.

The chain carries TRBV9 and TRBJ2-1, with D unresolved. V was shortened by 3 bases and J by 4 bases, with 8 bases between the two germline ends. The CDR3 extends over 13 amino acids. The V gene's germline CDR1 is SGDLS and CDR2 YYNGEE. CDR3 DNA sequence: TGTGCCAGCAGCGCCCGCCCTTACAATGAGCAGTTCTTC. It yields the protein CASSARPYNEQFF.

This clone was observed a few times. The J gene is TRBJ2-7, the V gene TRBV11-2, with TRBD1 matching over 7 bases. The CDR3 spans 17 residues. CDR1 is SGHAT and CDR2 is FQNNGV in the germline V gene. The V segment lost 1 base and the J segment 0 bases; nucleotides outside the gene matches: 9. In DNA, the CDR3 is TGTGCCAGCAGCTTAGGTCCTGCGACAGGGAGCTCCTACGAGCAGTACTTC. Encoded protein: CASSLGPATGSSYEQYF.

The CDR3 loop reads CASSDGSMGSHGYTF. The CDR3 coding sequence is TGTGCCAGCAGCGATGGGTCAATGGGATCCCATGGCTACACCTTC. The chain carries TRBV9 and TRBJ1-2; D is undetermined. The V end was cut by 3 bases, the J end by 6 bases, with 18 bases between. The V gene's germline CDR1 is SGDLS and CDR2 YYNGEE. The CDR3 runs 15 residues.

The V gene is TRBV18, the J gene TRBJ2-1; 7 bases align to TRBD1. The length of the CDR3 is 16 residues. After removal of 4 bases from V and 5 bases from J, the junction contained 11 bases not matched to a gene. The germline gives CDR1 KGHSH, CDR2 LQKENI. CDR3 sequence reads: CASSQNRGTINNEQFF. The CDR3 DNA reads as TGTGCCAGCTCACAAAACAGGGGTACGATTAACAATGAGCAGTTCTTC.

This clone was seen a few times. J is TRBJ1-2 and V is TRBV4-3, with TRBD1 identical over 8 bases. The CDR3 has 14 residues. From germline, CDR1 is LGHNA and CDR2 YSLEER. V gave up 1 base and J gave up 6 bases; unmatched junction bases: 4. For the CDR3, the DNA is TGCGCCAGCAGCCAAGGGGGCAGGGGGCATGGCTACACCTTC. It specifies CASSQGGRGHGYTF.

This clone was seen more than once but under ten times. The V gene is TRBV28, the J gene TRBJ2-5; D possibly corresponds to TRBD1 (5 bases). Trimming stripped 6 bases from V and 2 bases from J, with 13 bases between. Germline loops: CDR1 MDHEN, CDR2 SYDVKM. The CDR3 is 14 amino acids. The CDR3 here is CASSARRVQETQYF. The CDR3 DNA reads TGTGCCAGCAGCGCCCGCAGGGTTCAAGAGACCCAGTACTTC.